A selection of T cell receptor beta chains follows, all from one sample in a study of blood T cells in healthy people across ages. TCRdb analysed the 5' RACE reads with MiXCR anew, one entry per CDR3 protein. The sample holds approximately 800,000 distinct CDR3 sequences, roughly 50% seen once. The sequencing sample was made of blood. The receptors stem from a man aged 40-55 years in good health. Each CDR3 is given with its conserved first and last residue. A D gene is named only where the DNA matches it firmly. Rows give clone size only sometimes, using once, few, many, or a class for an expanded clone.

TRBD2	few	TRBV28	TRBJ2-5	TGTGCCAGCAATCGACTAGCGTATCAAGAGACCCAGTACTTC	CASNRLAYQETQYF
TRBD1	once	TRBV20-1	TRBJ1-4	TGCAGTGCTAGAGATTTTAAGGGGGCGGGGGAAAAACTGTTTTTT	CSARDFKGAGEKLFF
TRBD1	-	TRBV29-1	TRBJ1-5	TGCAGCGTTACCACCGGGACAGGGGGCCTGGCCCAGCATTTT	CSVTTGTGGLAQHF
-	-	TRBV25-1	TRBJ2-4	TGTGCCAGCAGTACCTCCGGTGTGGGAGCCAAAAACATTCAGTACTTC	CASSTSGVGAKNIQYF
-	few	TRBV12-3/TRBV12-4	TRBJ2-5	TGTGCCAGCAGTTTTGAGGCGGGAGAGACCCAGTACTTC	CASSFEAGETQYF
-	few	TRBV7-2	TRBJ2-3	TGTGCCAGCAGCGCATTCGCAGATACGCAGTATTTT	CASSAFADTQYF
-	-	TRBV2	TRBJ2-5	TGTGCCAGCAGTGGCCTGGGGACTCAAGAGACCCAGTACTTC	CASSGLGTQETQYF
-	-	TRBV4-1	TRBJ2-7	TGCGCCAGCAGCCACACAGGGTTCGAGCAGTACTTC	CASSHTGFEQYF
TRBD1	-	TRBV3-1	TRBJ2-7	TGTGCCAGCAGCGGCGGACAGGGGTGGGAGCAGTACTTC	CASSGGQGWEQYF
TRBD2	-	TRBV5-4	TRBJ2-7	TGTGCCAGCAGCTCGATGGGACTAGCGGGAGAAGGCGAGCAGTACTTC	CASSSMGLAGEGEQYF
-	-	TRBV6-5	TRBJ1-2	TGTGCCAGCAGTTACGAACAGGGATACTATGGCTACACCTTC	CASSYEQGYYGYTF
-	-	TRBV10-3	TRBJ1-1	TGTGCCATCAGCCGGGACTTAAGGGGGACCACTGAAGCTTTCTTT	CAISRDLRGTTEAFF
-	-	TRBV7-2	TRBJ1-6	TGTGCCAGCAGCTTAGCCCAGGGGAAAAATTCACCCCTCCACTTT	CASSLAQGKNSPLHF